This T cell receptor beta chain was sequenced in a study of shared clonotypes between healthy human individuals. About the study: The study used three CD4 naive, three CD4 memory, two CD8 naive and one CD8 memory plate per donor.

For sorted subsets, approximately 200 ng DNA per replicate equaled about 30,000 T cell genomes. Assay: immunoSEQ multiplex PCR; the TCRdb copy retains only in-frame clones and omits some. The top ten hold 1.4% to 1.5% of the sample, which has 950,000 to 1,300,000 clones, roughly 80% seen once. V dropped 0 bases and J dropped 2 bases, with 12 bases sitting between them. From germline, CDR1 is SGHRS and CDR2 YFSETQ. The CDR3 is made up of 15 amino acids. Whole-study results and caveats: A generally larger estimated richness was seen in naive subsets than in memory subsets.

With respect to this clone: Its antigen is still unknown. Additional DNA sequences in this sample encode the identical CDR3.

This chain connects TRBV5-1 to TRBJ2-7; D may be TRBD1 (5 bases). This receptor was identified in a man aged 18 to 29 in good health. What was sequenced was memory CD4+ T cells sorted from blood. Regarding subset: CD45RA-negative fraction. CDR3 DNA: TGCGCCAGCAGCTTGGGGGGTCAGGGCCCCTACGAGCAGTACTTC. Its protein product is CASSLGGQGPYEQYF.